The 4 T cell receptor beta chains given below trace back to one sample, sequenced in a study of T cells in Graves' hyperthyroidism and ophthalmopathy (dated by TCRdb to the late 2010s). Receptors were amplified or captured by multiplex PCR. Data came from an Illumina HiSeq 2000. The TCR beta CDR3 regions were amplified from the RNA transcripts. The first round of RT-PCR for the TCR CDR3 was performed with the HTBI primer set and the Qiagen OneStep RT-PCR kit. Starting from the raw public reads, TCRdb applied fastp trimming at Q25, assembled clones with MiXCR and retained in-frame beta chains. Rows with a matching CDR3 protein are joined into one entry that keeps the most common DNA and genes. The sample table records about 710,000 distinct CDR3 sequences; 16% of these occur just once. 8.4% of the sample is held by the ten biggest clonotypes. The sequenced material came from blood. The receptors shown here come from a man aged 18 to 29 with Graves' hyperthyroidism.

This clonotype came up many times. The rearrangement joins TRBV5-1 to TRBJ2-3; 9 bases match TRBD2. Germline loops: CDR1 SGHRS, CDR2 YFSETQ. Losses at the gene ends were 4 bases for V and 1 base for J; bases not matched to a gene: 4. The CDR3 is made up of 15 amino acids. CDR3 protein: CASSQREARTDTQYF. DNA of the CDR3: TGCGCCAGCAGCCAGCGGGAGGCACGCACAGATACGCAGTATTTT.

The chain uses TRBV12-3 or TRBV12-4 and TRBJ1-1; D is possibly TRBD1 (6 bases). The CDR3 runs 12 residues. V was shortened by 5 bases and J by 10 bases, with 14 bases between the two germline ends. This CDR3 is CASSHLTGPAFF. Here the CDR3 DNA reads TGTGCCAGCAGTCACCTGACAGGCCCAGCTTTCTTT.

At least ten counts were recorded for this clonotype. CDR3 in amino acids: CASSLVWRSTDTQYF. The CDR3 DNA sequence: TGTGCCAGCAGCTTAGTGTGGCGGAGCACAGATACGCAGTATTTT. This chain joins TRBV7-2 and TRBJ2-3; no definite D call. From germline, CDR1 is SGHTA and CDR2 FQGNSA. The CDR3 length is 15 residues. Between the trimmed V and J ends, which lost 1 base and 0 bases, there was a span of 8 bases.

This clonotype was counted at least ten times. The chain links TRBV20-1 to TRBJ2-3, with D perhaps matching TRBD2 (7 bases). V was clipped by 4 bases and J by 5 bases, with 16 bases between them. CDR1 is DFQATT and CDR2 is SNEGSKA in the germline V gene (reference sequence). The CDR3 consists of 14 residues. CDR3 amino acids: CSAKLGGRVDTQYF. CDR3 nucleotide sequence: TGCAGTGCTAAATTGGGGGGGCGGGTAGATACGCAGTATTTT.